This TCR beta chain was captured in a study of blood T cell repertoires in COVID-19. Study as a whole: Samples came from the United States, Italy and Spain, spanning acute and convalescent COVID-19. Sample material is recorded as cDNA or gDNA derived from T cells, B-cell-depleted T cells, or PBMCs.

In the authors' methods: The authors estimated nucleated cell counts from reference gene primer amplification. TCRdb's table, derived via immunoSEQ multiplex PCR, lists solely in-frame clones and lacks some. D and trimming were read from the DNA, whereas the V and J calls and clone size are those reported in that table. This sample has just under 350,000 clones, with over 70% found just once. Germline V gene lookup returns CDR1 KGHSH and CDR2 LQKENI. With 2 bases removed from V and 3 bases from J, the gap between germline ends came to 8 bases. This CDR3 comprises 14 residues. J is TRBJ1-5 and V is TRBV18; D is unresolved. This clonotype originated in a man aged 25 to 40 with active or convalescent COVID-19. Sequencing was carried out using peripheral blood. CDR3: CASSPGQYNQPQHF. The CDR3 bases are TGTGCCAGCTCACCAGGGCAGTACAATCAGCCCCAGCATTTT.